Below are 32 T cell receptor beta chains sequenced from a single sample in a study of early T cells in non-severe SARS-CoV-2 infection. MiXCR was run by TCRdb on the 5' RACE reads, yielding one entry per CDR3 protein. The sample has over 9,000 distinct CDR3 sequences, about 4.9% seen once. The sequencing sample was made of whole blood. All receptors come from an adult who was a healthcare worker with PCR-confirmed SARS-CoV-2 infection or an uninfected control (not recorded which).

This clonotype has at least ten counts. The CDR3, as DNA: TGCGCCAGCAGCGCTGACGCTGGAAACACCATATATTTT. Translation: CASSADAGNTIYF. This chain links TRBV5-1 with TRBJ1-3; the D is unclear. The CDR3 covers 13 residues. The germline V gene has CDR1 SGHRS and CDR2 YFSETQ. The ends were cut back, 4 bases at V and 2 bases at J, with 7 bases in the middle.

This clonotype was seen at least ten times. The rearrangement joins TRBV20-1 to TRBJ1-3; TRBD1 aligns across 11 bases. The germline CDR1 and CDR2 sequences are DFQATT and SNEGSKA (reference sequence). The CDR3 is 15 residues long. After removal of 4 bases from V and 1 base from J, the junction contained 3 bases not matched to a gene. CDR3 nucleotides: TGCAGTGCTAAGGACAGGGGGCGATCTGGAAACACCATATATTTT. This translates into CSAKDRGRSGNTIYF.

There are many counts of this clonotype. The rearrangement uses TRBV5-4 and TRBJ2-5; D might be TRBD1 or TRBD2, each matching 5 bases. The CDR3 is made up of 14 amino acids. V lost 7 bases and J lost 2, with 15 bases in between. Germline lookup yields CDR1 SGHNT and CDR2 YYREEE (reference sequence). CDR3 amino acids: CASGGRHTQETQYF. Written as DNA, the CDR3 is TGTGCCAGCGGGGGACGACACACACAAGAGACCCAGTACTTC.

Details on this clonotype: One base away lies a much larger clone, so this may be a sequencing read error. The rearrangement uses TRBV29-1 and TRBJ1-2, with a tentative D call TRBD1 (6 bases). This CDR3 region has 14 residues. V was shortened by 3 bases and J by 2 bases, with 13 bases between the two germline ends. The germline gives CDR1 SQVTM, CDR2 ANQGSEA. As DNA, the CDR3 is TGCAGCGTTGACACGCAGGGGATGAACTATGGCTACACCTTC. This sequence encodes CSVDTQGMNYGYTF.

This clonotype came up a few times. The CDR3 here is CASSSQAGSYNEQFF. The CDR3 DNA sequence: TGTGCCAGTAGTTCTCAGGCGGGATCCTACAATGAGCAGTTCTTC. The chain is built from TRBV19 and TRBJ2-1, with D perhaps matching TRBD2 (6 bases). This CDR3 has 15 residues. Deletions cut 5 bases from V and 1 base from J, with 12 bases between. Germline-derived CDR1 and CDR2 are LNHDA and SQIVND (reference sequence).

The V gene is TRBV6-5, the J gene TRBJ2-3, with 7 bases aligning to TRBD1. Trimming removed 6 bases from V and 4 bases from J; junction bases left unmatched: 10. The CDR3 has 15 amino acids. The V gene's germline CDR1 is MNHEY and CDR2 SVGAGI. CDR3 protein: CASSLDRALPDTQYF. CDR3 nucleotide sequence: TGTGCCAGCAGCCTCGACAGGGCCCTTCCAGATACGCAGTATTTT.

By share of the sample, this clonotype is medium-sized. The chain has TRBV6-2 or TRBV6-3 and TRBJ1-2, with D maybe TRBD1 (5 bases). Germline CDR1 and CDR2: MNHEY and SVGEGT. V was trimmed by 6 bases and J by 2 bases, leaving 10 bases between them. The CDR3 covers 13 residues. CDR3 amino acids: CASSLTENYGYTF. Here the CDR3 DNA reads TGTGCCAGCAGCCTGACAGAGAACTATGGCTACACCTTC.

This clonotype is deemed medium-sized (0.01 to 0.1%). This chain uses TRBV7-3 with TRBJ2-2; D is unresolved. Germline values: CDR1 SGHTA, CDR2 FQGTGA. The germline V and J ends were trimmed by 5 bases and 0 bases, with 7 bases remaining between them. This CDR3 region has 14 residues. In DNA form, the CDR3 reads TGTGCCAGCAGCCGAGGATCGAACACCGGGGAGCTGTTTTTT. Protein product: CASSRGSNTGELFF.

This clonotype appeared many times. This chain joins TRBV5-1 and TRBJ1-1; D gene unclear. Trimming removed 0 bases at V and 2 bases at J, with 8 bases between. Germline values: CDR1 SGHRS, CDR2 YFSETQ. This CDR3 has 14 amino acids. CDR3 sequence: CASSLDSLNTEAFF. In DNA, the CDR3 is TGCGCCAGCAGCTTGGACAGCCTAAACACTGAAGCTTTCTTT.

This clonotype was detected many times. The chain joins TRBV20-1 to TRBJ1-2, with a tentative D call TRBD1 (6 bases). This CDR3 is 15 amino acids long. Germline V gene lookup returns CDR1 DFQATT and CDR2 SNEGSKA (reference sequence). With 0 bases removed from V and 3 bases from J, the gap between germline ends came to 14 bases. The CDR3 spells CSARDSGRGHYGYTF. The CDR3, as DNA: TGCAGTGCTAGAGATTCTGGCAGGGGCCACTATGGCTACACCTTC.

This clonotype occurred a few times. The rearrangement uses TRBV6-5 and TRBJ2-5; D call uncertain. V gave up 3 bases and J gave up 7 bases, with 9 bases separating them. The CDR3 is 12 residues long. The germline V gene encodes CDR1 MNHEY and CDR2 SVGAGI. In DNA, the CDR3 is TGTGCCAGCAGTTATCGCGGCGGGACCCAGTACTTC. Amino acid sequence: CASSYRGGTQYF.

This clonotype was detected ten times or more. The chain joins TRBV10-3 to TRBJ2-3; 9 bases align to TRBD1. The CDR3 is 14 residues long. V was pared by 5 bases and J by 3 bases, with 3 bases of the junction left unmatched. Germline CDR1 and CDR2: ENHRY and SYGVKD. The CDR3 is CAISLDRGTDTQYF. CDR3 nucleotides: TGTGCCATCAGTCTCGACAGGGGGACAGATACGCAGTATTTT.

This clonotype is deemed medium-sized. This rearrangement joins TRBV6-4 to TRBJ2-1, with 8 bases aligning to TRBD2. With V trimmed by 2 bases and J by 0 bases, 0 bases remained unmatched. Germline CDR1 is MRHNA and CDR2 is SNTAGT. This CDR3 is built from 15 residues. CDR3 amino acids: CASSDGTSSYNEQFF. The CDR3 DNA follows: TGTGCCAGCAGTGACGGGACTAGCTCCTACAATGAGCAGTTCTTC.

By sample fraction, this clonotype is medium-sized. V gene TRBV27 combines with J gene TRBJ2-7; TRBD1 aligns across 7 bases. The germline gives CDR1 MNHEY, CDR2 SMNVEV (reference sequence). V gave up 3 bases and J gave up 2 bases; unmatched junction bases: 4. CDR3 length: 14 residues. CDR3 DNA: TGTGCCAGCAGTTTCTCGGGACAGACCTACGAGCAGTACTTC. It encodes CASSFSGQTYEQYF.

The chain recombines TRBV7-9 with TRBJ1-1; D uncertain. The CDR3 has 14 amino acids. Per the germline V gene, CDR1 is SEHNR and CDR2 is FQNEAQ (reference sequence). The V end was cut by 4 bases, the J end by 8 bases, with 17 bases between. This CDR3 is CASSSRTETREAFF. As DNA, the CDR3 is TGTGCCAGCAGCTCCCGGACGGAGACTAGAGAAGCTTTCTTT.

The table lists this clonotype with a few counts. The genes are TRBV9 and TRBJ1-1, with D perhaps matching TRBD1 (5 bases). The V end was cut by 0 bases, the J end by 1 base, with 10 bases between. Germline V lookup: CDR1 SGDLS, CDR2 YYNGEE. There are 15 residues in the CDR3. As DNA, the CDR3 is TGTGCCAGCAGCGTAGAGGGACGGAGGAACACTGAAGCTTTCTTT. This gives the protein CASSVEGRRNTEAFF. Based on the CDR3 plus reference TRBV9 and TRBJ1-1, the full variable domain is DSGVTQTPKHLITATGQRVTLRCSPRSGDLSVYWYQQSLDQGLQFLIQYYNGEERAKGNILERFSAQQFPDLHSELNLSSLELGDSALYFCASSVEGRRNTEAFFGQGTRLTVV.

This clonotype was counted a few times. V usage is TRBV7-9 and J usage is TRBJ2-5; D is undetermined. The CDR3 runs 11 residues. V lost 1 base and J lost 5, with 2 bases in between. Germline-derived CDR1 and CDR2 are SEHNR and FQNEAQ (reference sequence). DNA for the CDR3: TGTGCCAGCAGCTTAGTGGAGACCCAGTACTTC. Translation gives CASSLVETQYF.

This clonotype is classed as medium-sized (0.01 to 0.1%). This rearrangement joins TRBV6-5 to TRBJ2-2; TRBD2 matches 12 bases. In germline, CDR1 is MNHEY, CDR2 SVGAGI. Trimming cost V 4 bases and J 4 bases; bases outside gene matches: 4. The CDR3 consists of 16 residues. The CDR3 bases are TGTGCCAGCAGTTCCACTAGCGGGGGGCCCACCGGGGAGCTGTTTTTT. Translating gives CASSSTSGGPTGELFF.

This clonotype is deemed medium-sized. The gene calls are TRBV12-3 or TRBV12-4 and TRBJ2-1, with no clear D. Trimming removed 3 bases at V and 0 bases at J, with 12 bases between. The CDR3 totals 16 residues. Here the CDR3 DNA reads TGTGCCAGCAGTTTGTCAGTGTCCAGCTCCTACAATGAGCAGTTCTTC. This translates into CASSLSVSSSYNEQFF.

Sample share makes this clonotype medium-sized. DNA for the CDR3: TGTGCCAGCAGCTTAGGTACTGGCCCGGCGGACGAGCAGTACTTC. The encoded protein is CASSLGTGPADEQYF. This chain connects TRBV7-6 to TRBJ2-7; the D is unclear. The CDR3 sequence is 15 residues long. The V gene lost 1 base and the J gene lost 5 bases, with 15 bases spanning the gap. Germline CDR1 reads SGHVS; CDR2 reads FNYEAQ.

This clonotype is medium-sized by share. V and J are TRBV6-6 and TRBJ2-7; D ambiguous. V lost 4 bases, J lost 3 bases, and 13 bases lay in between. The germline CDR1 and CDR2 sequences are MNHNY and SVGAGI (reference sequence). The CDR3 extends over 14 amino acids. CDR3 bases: TGTGCCAGCAGTTTTACCTCATTGAACTACGAGCAGTACTTC. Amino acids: CASSFTSLNYEQYF.

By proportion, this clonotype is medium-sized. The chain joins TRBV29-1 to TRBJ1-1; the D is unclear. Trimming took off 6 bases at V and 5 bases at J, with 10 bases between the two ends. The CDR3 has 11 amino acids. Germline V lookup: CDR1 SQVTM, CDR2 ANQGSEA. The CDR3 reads CSVESWTEAFF. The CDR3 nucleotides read TGCAGCGTGGAGAGTTGGACTGAAGCTTTCTTT.

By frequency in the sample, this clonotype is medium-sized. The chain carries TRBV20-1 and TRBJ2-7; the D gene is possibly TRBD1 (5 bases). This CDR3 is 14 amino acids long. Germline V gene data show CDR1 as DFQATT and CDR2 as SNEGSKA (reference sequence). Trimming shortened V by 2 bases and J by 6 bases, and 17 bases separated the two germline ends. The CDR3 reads CSARSTTAPGEQYF. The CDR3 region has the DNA TGCAGTGCTAGATCTACGACAGCCCCTGGCGAGCAGTACTTC.

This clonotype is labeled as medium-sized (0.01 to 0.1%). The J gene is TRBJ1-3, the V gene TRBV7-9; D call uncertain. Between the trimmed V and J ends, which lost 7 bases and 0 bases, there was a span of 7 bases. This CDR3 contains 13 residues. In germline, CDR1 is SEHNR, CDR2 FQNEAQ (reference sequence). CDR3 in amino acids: CASIFNSGNTIYF. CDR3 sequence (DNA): TGTGCCAGCATTTTTAACTCTGGAAACACCATATATTTT. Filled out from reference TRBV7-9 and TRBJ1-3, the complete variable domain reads DTGVSQNPRHKITKRGQNVTFRCDPISEHNRLYWYRQTLGQGPEFLTYFQNEAQLEKSRLLSDRFSAERPKGSFSTLEIQRTEQGDSAMYLCASIFNSGNTIYFGEGSWLTVV.

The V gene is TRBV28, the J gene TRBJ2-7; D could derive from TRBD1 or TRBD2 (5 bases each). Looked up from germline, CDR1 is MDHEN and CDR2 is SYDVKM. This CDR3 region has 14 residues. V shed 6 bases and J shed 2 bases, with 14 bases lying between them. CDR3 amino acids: CASRAPGPTYEQYF. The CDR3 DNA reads TGTGCCAGCAGGGCTCCGGGACCTACCTACGAGCAGTACTTC.

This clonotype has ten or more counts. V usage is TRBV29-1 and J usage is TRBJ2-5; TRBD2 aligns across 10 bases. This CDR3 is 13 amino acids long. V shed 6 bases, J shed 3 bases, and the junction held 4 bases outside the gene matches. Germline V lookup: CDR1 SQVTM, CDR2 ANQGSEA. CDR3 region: CSVRGLAEETQYF. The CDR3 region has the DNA TGCAGCGTGCGTGGACTAGCGGAAGAGACCCAGTACTTC.

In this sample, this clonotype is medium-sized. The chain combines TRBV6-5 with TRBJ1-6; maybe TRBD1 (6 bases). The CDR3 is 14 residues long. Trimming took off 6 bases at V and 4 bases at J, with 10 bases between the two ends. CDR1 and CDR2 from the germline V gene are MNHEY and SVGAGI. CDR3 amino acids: CASRRTDYNSPLHF. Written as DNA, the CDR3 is TGTGCCAGCAGACGGACAGATTATAATTCACCCCTCCACTTT.

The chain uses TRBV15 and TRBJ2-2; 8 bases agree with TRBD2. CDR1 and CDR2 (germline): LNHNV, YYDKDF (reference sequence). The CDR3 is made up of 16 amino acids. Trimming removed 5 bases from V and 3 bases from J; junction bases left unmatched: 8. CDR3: CATSSAPGLDTGELFF. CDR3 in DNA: TGTGCCACCAGCTCAGCACCGGGACTAGACACCGGGGAGCTGTTTTTT.

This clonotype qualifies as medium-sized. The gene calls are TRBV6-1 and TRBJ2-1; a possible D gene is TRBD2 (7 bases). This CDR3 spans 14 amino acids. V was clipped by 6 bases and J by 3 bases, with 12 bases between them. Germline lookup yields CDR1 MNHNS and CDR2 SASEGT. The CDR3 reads CASSRRGGYNEQFF. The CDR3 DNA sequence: TGTGCCAGCAGCCGGAGGGGGGGCTACAATGAGCAGTTCTTC.

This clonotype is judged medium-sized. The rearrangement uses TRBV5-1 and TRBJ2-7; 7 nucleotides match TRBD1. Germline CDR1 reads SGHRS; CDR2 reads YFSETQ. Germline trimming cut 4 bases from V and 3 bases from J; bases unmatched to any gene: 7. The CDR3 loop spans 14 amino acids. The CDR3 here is CASSRQGSVYEQYF. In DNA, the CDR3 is TGCGCCAGCAGCCGACAGGGATCGGTCTACGAGCAGTACTTC.

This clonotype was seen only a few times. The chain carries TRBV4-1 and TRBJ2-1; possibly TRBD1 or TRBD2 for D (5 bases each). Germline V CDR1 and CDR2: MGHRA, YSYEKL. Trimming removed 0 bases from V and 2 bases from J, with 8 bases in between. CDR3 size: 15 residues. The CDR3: CASSQEVGAYNEQFF. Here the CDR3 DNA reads TGCGCCAGCAGCCAAGAAGTGGGGGCCTACAATGAGCAGTTCTTC.

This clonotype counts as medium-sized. The CDR3 nucleotides read TGTGCCTGGAGCGGGGCAGATACGCAGTATTTT. Translating gives CAWSGADTQYF. The chain joins TRBV30 to TRBJ2-3, with D tentatively TRBD2 (5 bases). The CDR3 sequence is 11 residues long. V lost 3 bases to trimming and J lost 4 bases, with 5 bases between them. Germline values: CDR1 GTSNPN, CDR2 SVGIG (reference sequence).